This T cell receptor (beta chain) was documented in a study of blood T cells in healthy people across ages. Alongside a J-beta primer mix, a sample-barcoded 5' primer served in a second PCR lasting roughly 7 to 11 cycles. TCRdb used MiXCR to reprocess the 5' RACE reads, holding one entry per CDR3 protein. The sample includes approximately 770,000 distinct CDR3 sequences, 58% of them seen just once. The table lists this clonotype with a few counts. The target antigen is unknown. Trimming took 8 bases from V and 2 from J, leaving 15 bases between them. CDR1 is ENHRY, CDR2 SYGVKD, per germline. This CDR3 has 14 residues. Overall study findings and caveats: Leaving the PBMCs unsorted stopped any conclusive comparison of naive versus antigen-experienced cells.

The TCR sequence derives from a man between 25 and 39 years old in good health. Material for sequencing was blood. V gene TRBV10-3 combines with J gene TRBJ1-2, with D unresolved. CDR3 sequence reads: CAIGRPNGNYGYTF. As DNA, the CDR3 is TGTGCCATCGGACGACCTAATGGAAACTATGGCTACACCTTC.